This T cell receptor beta chain derives from a study of cytomegalovirus exposure and HLA in healthy donors. Study-wide points: In an earlier analysis, in fewer than 700 donors, most V segments appeared productive either ~90% or ~30% of the time. A missense variant in DCLRE1C was later tied to TCR beta V- and J-gene trimming.

A remark on this clone: Its cognate antigen is unknown.

The CDR3 has 15 amino acids. Per germline, CDR1 MDHEN and CDR2 SYDVKM. Trimming removed 1 base at V and 1 base at J, with 10 bases between. It was with 60 Vbeta and 13 Jbeta primers that the PCR ran. The assay was immunoSEQ multiplex PCR, and TCRdb's table has in-frame clones only and misses some. The sample lists 150,000 or so clones, about 84% occurring once. V usage is TRBV28 and J usage is TRBJ2-5; a possible D gene is TRBD2 (6 bases). Source material: PBMCs. This TCR was sampled from a woman between 35 and 50 years old in good health and CMV-seropositive. The CDR3: CASSLLQRAQETQYF. The CDR3 DNA follows: TGTGCCAGCAGTTTATTACAGCGGGCCCAAGAGACCCAGTACTTC.